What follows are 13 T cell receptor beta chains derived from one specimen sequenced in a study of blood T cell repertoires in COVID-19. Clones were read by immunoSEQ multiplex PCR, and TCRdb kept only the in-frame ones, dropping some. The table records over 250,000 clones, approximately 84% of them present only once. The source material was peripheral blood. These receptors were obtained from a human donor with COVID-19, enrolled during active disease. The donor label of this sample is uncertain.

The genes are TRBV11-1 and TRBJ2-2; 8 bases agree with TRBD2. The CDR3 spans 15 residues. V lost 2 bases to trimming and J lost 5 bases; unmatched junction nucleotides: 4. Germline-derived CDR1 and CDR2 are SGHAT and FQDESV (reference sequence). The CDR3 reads CASSLLPSGTGELFF. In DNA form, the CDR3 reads TGTGCCAGCAGCTTATTGCCTAGCGGGACCGGGGAGCTGTTTTTT.

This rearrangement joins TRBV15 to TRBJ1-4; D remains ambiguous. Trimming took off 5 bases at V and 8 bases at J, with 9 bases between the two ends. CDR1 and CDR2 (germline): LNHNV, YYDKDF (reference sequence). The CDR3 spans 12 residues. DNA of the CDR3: TGTGCCACCAGCCGAATCGGGGAAAAACTGTTTTTT. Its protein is CATSRIGEKLFF.

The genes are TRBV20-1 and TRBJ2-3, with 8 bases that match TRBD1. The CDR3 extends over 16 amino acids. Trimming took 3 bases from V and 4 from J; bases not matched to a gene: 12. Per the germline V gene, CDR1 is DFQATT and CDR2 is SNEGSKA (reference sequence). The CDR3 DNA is TGCAGTGCTAGTGGGGACAGGTGGGGGTACGCAGATACGCAGTATTTT. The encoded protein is CSASGDRWGYADTQYF.

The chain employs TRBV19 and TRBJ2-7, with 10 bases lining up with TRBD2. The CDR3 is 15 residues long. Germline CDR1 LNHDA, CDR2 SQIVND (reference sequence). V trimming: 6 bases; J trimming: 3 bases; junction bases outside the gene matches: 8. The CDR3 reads CASSHTVAGGYEQYF. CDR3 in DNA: TGTGCCAGTAGCCATACGGTAGCGGGAGGCTACGAGCAGTACTTC. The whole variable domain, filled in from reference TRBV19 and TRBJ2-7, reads DGGITQSPKYLFRKEGQNVTLSCEQNLNHDAMYWYRQDPGQGLRLIYYSQIVNDFQKGDIAEGYSVSREKKESFPLTVTSAQKNPTAFYLCASSHTVAGGYEQYFGPGTRLTVT.

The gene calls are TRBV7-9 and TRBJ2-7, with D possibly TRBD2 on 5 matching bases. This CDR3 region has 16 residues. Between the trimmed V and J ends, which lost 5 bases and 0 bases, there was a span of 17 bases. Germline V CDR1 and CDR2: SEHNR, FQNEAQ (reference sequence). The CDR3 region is CASSGLSELSSYEQYF. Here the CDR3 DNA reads TGTGCCAGCAGCGGACTCTCCGAATTGAGCTCCTACGAGCAGTACTTC. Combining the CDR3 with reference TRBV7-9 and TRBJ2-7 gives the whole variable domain DTGVSQNPRHKITKRGQNVTFRCDPISEHNRLYWYRQTLGQGPEFLTYFQNEAQLEKSRLLSDRFSAERPKGSFSTLEIQRTEQGDSAMYLCASSGLSELSSYEQYFGPGTRLTVT.

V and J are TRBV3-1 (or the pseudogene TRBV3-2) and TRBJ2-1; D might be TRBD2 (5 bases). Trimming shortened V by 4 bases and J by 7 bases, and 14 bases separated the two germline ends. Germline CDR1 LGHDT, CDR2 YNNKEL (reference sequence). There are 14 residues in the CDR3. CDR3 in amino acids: CASSPMGVRNEQFF. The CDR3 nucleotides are TGTGCCAGCAGCCCTATGGGAGTAAGGAATGAGCAGTTCTTC.

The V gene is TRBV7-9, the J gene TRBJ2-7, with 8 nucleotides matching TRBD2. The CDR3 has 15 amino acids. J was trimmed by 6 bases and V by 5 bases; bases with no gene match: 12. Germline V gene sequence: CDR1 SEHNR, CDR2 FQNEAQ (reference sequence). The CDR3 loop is CASSPHGAGAGEQYF. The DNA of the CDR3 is TGTGCCAGCAGCCCCCATGGAGCGGGAGCAGGCGAGCAGTACTTC.

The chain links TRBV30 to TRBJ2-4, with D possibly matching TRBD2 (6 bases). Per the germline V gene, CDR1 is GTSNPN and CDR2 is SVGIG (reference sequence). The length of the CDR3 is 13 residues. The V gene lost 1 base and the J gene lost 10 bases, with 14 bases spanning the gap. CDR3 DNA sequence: TGTGCCTGGAGTGCCTCGGGAGCGGATATTCAGTACTTC. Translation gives CAWSASGADIQYF.

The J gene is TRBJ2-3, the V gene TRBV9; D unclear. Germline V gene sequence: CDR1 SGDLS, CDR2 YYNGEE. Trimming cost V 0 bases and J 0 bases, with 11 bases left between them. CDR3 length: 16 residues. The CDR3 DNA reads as TGTGCCAGCAGCGTAGGGGCCAGGCTCAGCACAGATACGCAGTATTTT. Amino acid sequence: CASSVGARLSTDTQYF.

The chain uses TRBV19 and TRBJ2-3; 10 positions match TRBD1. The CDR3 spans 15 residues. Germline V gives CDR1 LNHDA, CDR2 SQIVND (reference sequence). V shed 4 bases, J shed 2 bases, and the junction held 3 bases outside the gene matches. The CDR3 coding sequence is TGTGCCAGTAGTAAGGACAGGGGGGACACAGATACGCAGTATTTT. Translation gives CASSKDRGDTDTQYF.

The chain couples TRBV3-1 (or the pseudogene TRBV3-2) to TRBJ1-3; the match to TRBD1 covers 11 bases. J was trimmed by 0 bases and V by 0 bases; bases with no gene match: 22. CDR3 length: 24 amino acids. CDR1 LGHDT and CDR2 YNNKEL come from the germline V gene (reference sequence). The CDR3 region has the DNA TGTGCCAGCAGCCAAGATAGGTTGGGAAAACCGGGACAGGGGGATGAAAGCTCTGGAAACACCATATATTTT. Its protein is CASSQDRLGKPGQGDESSGNTIYF.

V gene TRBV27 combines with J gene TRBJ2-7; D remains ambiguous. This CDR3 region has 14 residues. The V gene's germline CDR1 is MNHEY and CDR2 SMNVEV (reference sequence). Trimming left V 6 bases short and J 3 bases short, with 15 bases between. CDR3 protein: CASRRVAAVYEQYF. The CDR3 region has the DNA TGTGCCAGCAGACGGGTGGCGGCAGTCTACGAGCAGTACTTC.

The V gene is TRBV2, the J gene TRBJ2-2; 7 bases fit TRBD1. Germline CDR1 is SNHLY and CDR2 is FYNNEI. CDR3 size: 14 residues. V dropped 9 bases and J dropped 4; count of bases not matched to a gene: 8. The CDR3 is CASLWDSSTGELFF. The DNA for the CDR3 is TGTGCCAGTCTTTGGGACAGCAGCACCGGGGAGCTGTTTTTT.